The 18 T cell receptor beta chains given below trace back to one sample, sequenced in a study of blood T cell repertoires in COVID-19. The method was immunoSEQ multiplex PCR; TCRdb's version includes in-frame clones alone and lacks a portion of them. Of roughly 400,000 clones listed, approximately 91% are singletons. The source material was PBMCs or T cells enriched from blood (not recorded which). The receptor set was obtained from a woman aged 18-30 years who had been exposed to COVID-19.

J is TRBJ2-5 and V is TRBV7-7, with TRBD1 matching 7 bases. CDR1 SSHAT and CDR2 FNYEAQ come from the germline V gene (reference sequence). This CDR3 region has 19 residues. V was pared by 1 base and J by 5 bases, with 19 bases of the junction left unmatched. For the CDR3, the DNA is TGTGCCAGCAGCTTAGAAAGGGTGGGCGGACAGGTGATCACGGAGACCCAGTACTTC. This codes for CASSLERVGGQVITETQYF.

The CDR3 reads CAGTWETSGVETQYF. The CDR3 region has the DNA TGTGCCGGGACTTGGGAGACTAGCGGAGTTGAGACCCAGTACTTC. This rearrangement joins TRBV30 to TRBJ2-5; 9 nucleotides match TRBD2. Losses at the gene ends were 8 bases for V and 5 bases for J; bases not matched to a gene: 15. CDR3 length equals 15 residues. Per the germline V gene, CDR1 is GTSNPN and CDR2 is SVGIG (reference sequence).

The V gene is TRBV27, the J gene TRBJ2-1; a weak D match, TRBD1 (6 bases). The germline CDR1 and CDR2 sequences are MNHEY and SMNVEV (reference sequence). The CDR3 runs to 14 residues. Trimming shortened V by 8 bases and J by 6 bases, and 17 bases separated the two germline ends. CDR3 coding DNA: TGTGCCAGCCGACCAGGTGCAGGGGTCAATGAGCAGTTCTTC. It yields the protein CASRPGAGVNEQFF.

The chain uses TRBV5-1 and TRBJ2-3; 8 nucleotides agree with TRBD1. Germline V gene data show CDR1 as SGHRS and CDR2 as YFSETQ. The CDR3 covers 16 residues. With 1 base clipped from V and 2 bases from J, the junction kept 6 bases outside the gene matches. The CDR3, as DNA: TGCGCCAGCAGCTTGCCACAGGGGGGTACCACAGATACGCAGTATTTT. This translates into CASSLPQGGTTDTQYF.

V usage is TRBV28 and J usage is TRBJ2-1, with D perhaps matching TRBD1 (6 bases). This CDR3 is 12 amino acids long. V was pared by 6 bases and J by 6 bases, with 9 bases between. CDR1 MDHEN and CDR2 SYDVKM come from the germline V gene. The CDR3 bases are TGTGCCAGCAGCATACAGGGCAATGAGCAGTTCTTC. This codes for CASSIQGNEQFF.

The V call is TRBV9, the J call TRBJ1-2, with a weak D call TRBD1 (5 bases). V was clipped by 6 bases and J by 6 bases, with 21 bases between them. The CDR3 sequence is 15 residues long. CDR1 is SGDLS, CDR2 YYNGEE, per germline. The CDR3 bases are TGTGCCAGCACCGCTTTAGTGTCAGGGCATAATGGCTACACCTTC. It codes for CASTALVSGHNGYTF.

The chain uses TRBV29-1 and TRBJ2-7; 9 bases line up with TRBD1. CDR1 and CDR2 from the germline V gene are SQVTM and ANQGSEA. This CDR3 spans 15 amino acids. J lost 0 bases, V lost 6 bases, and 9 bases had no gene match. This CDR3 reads CSVEGSGQGSYEQYF. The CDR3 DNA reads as TGCAGCGTGGAGGGGTCGGGACAGGGCTCCTACGAGCAGTACTTC.

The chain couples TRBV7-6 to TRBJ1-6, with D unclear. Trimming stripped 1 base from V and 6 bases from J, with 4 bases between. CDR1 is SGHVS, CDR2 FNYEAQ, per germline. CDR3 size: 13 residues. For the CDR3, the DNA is TGTGCCAGCAGCTTAGTCTCTAATTCACCCCTCCACTTT. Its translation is CASSLVSNSPLHF.

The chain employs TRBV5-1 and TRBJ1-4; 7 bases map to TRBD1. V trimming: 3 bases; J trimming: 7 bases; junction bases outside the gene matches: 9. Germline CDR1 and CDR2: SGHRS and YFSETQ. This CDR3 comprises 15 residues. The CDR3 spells CASSSSTGRGEKLFF. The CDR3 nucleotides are TGCGCCAGCAGCTCTTCGACAGGGCGGGGTGAAAAACTGTTTTTT.

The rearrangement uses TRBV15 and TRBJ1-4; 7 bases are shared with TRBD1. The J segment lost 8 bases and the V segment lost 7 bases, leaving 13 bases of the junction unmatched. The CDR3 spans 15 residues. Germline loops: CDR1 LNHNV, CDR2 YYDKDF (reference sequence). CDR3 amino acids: CATTGTAFAGEKLFF. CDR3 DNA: TGTGCCACCACTGGGACAGCCTTCGCAGGCGAAAAACTGTTTTTT.

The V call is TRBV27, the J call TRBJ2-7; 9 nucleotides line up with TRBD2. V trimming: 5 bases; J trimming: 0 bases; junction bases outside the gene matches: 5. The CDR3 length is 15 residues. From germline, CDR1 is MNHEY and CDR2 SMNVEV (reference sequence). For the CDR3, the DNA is TGTGCCAGCAGTCTTAGCGGGAGTATCTCCTACGAGCAGTACTTC. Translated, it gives CASSLSGSISYEQYF.

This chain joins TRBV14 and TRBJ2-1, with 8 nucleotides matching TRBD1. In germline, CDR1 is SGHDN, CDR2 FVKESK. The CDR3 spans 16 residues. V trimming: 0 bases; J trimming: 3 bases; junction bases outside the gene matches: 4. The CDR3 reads CASSQDRDRIYNEQFF. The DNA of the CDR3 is TGTGCCAGCAGCCAAGACAGGGACAGGATCTACAATGAGCAGTTCTTC.

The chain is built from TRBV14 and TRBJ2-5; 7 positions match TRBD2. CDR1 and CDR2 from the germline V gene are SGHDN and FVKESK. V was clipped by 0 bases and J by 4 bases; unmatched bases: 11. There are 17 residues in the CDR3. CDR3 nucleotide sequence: TGTGCCAGCAGCCAAGATCCTCCGGCGGGAGAAGGAGAGACCCAGTACTTC. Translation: CASSQDPPAGEGETQYF. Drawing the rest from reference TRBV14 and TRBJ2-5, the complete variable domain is EAGVTQFPSHSVIEKGQTVTLRCDPISGHDNLYWYRRVMGKEIKFLLHFVKESKQDESGMPNNRFLAERTGGTYSTLKVQPAELEDSGVYFCASSQDPPAGEGETQYFGPGTRLLVL.

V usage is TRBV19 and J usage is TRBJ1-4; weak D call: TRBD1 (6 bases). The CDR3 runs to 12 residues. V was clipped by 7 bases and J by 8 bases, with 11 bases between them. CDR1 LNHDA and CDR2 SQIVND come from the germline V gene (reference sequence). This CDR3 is CASMGAGEKLFF. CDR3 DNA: TGTGCCAGTATGGGGGCAGGGGAAAAACTGTTTTTT. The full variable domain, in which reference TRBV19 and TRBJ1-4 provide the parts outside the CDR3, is DGGITQSPKYLFRKEGQNVTLSCEQNLNHDAMYWYRQDPGQGLRLIYYSQIVNDFQKGDIAEGYSVSREKKESFPLTVTSAQKNPTAFYLCASMGAGEKLFFGSGTQLSVL.

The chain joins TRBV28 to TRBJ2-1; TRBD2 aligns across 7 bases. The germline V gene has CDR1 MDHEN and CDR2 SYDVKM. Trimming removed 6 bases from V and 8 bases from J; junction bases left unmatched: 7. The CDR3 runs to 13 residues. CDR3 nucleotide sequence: TGTGCCAGCAGCAGTAGCGGGCGATATGAGCAGTTCTTC. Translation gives CASSSSGRYEQFF. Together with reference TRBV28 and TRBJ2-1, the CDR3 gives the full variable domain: DVKVTQSSRYLVKRTGEKVFLECVQDMDHENMFWYRQDPGLGLRLIYFSYDVKMKEKGDIPEGYSVSREKKERFSLILESASTNQTSMYLCASSSSGRYEQFFGPGTRLTVL.

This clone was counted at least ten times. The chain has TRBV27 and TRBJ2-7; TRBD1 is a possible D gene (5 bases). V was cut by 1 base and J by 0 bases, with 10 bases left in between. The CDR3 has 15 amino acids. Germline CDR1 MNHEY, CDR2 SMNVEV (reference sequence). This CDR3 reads CASSLLGQGSYEQYF. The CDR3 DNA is TGTGCCAGCAGTTTATTAGGCCAGGGCTCCTACGAGCAGTACTTC.

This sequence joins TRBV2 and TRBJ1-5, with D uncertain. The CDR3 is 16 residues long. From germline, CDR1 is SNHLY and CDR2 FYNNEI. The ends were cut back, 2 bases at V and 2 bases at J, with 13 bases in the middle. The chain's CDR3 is CASSEIRWQGNQPQHF. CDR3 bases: TGTGCCAGCAGTGAAATAAGGTGGCAGGGCAATCAGCCCCAGCATTTT.

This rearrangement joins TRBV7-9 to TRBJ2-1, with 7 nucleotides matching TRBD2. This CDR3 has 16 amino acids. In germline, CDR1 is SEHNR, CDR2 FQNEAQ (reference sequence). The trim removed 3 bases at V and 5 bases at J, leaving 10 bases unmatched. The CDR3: CASSFPQTSPNNEQFF. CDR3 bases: TGTGCCAGCAGCTTTCCCCAGACTAGCCCGAACAATGAGCAGTTCTTC.